This T cell receptor beta chain was documented in a study of persistence of HIV-infected CD4 T cells. The study's findings and limits: Degenerate expanded CDR3beta sequences were enriched among CMV- and Gag-responding cells.

This was the immunoSEQ version 4 assay in survey mode. Sequenced by immunoSEQ multiplex PCR; TCRdb stores in-frame clones only, minus some. The repertoire includes about 50,000 clones, around 75% of them detected once, and 3% sits in the top ten. This clone has more than one count but fewer than ten. Its antigen is not known. The stimulus was lysate of CMV-infected fibroblasts, 8.5 to 10 ug/mL. Sorted nonresponding memory CD4+ T cells were CD40L-negative, CD69-negative, CD45RO-high. CD4+ T cell counts exceeded 400 cells/uL; CMV serology was positive. V was trimmed by 4 bases and J by 9 bases, leaving 13 bases between them. Germline values: CDR1 LNHDA, CDR2 SQIVND (reference sequence). The CDR3 covers 13 residues.

The TCR comes from an adult man with HIV who was CMV-seropositive. Sequenced material: CD4+ T cells sorted from PBMCs after approximately 19-hour stimulation, taken from a patient who received antiretroviral therapy. The rearrangement uses TRBV19 and TRBJ1-5, with D uncertain. The CDR3 loop reads CASSNGGLRPQHF. Written as DNA, the CDR3 is TGTGCCAGTAGTAACGGAGGGTTGAGGCCCCAGCATTTT.